This T cell receptor beta chain was identified during a study of blood T cell repertoires in COVID-19. Study-level background: Donors in the United States, Italy and Spain gave samples during acute or convalescent COVID-19. PBMCs, B-cell-depleted T cells, or T cells were the source of the cDNA or gDNA that made up the material.

Germline V lookup: CDR1 MNHEY, CDR2 SVGAGI. Between the trimmed V and J ends, which lost 7 bases and 5 bases, there was a span of 14 bases. CDR3 length: 13 amino acids. In the original workflow: Reference gene primers were amplified, and this amplification served to estimate nucleated cell counts. Sequenced by immunoSEQ multiplex PCR; TCRdb stores in-frame clones only, minus some. For V, J and clone size, that table is used; D and trimming come from the DNA. The sample lists about 210,000 clones, 80% occurring once. The receptor was isolated from a woman in her 70s with acute or convalescent COVID-19. The sequenced sample consisted of peripheral blood. J is TRBJ2-5 and V is TRBV6-5; D is ambiguous. The CDR3 spells CASTVLAVETQYF. DNA for the CDR3: TGTGCCAGCACAGTTCTGGCGGTTGAGACCCAGTACTTC.